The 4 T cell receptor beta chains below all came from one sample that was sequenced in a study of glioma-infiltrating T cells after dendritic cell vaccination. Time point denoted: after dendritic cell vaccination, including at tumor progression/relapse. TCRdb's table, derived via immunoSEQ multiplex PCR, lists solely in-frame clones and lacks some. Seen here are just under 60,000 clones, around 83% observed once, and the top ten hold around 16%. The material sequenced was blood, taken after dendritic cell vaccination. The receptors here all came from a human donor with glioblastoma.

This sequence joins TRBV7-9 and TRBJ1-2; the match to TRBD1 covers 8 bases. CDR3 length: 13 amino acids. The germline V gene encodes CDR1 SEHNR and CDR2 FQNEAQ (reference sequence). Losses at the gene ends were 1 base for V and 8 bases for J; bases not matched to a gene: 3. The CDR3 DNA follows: TGTGCCAGCAGCTTAGAACAGGGGGTGGGCTACACCTTC. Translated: CASSLEQGVGYTF. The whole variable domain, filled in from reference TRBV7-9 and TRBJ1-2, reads DTGVSQNPRHKITKRGQNVTFRCDPISEHNRLYWYRQTLGQGPEFLTYFQNEAQLEKSRLLSDRFSAERPKGSFSTLEIQRTEQGDSAMYLCASSLEQGVGYTFGSGTRLTVV.

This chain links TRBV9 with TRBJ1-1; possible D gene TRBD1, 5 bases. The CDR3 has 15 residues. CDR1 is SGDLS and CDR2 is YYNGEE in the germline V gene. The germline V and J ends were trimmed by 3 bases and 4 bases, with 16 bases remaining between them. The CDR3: CASSAFEGERTEAFF. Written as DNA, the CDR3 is TGTGCCAGCAGCGCCTTCGAAGGGGAACGCACTGAAGCTTTCTTT.

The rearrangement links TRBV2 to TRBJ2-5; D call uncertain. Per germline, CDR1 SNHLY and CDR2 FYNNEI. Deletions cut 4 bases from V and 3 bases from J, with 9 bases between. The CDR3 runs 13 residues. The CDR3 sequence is CASSVRTEETQYF. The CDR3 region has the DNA TGTGCCAGCAGTGTTCGTACAGAAGAGACCCAGTACTTC.

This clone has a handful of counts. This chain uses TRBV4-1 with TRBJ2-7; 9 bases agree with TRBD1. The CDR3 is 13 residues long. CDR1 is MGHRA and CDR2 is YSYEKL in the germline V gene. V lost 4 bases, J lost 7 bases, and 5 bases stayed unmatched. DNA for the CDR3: TGCGCCAGCAGCCCAGGGACAGGGTGGGAGCAGTACTTC. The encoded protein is CASSPGTGWEQYF.